The 26 T cell receptor beta chains below were found in one sample sequenced in a study of T cell repertoires in cytomegalovirus infection. TCRdb used MiXCR to reprocess the reads, holding one entry per CDR3 protein. This sample has some 170,000 distinct CDR3 sequences, with approximately 18% found just once. The specimen was CD8+ T cells from PBMCs. The receptors here all came from a human donor in good health (CMV status not recorded). Some clones in this sample may be carry-over from other donors' samples.

This clonotype was recorded a few times. The DNA of the CDR3 is TGTGCCAGCAGTTTATCGGGCACCGGGGAGCTGTTTTTT. Encoded protein: CASSLSGTGELFF. This chain joins TRBV28 and TRBJ2-2; D not resolved. V lost 1 base, J lost 4 bases, and 4 bases lay in between. The V gene's germline CDR1 is MDHEN and CDR2 SYDVKM. This CDR3 region has 13 residues. Full variable domain (rest looked up from reference TRBV28 and TRBJ2-2): DVKVTQSSRYLVKRTGEKVFLECVQDMDHENMFWYRQDPGLGLRLIYFSYDVKMKEKGDIPEGYSVSREKKERFSLILESASTNQTSMYLCASSLSGTGELFFGEGSRLTVL.

The V and J genes are TRBV14 and TRBJ2-7; a possible D gene is TRBD1 (5 bases). V lost 2 bases and J lost 4, with 18 bases in between. Germline CDR1 SGHDN, CDR2 FVKESK. There are 16 residues in the CDR3. The CDR3 DNA sequence: TGTGCCAGCAGCCAAAGGGGTGGCGGTAGTGAATACGAGCAGTACTTC. Encoded protein: CASSQRGGGSEYEQYF.

The V call is TRBV28, the J call TRBJ2-4; maybe TRBD1 (5 bases). The CDR3 spans 13 residues. Trimming cost V 10 bases and J 3 bases, with 13 bases left between them. Germline V gene sequence: CDR1 MDHEN, CDR2 SYDVKM. As DNA, the CDR3 is TGTGCCACCACCCAGGGTCTCAAAAACATTCAGTACTTC. Translated: CATTQGLKNIQYF.

The chain joins TRBV7-8 to TRBJ1-6; 11 positions agree with TRBD1. The CDR3 has 15 amino acids. Germline loops: CDR1 SGHVS, CDR2 FQNEAQ. Losses at the gene ends were 5 bases for V and 10 bases for J; bases not matched to a gene: 7. The CDR3 here is CASSPGQGARSPLHF. CDR3 nucleotides: TGTGCCAGCAGCCCCGGACAGGGGGCGCGGTCACCCCTCCACTTT.

The V gene is TRBV2, the J gene TRBJ1-2; D uncertain. Trimming shortened V by 0 bases and J by 3 bases, and 14 bases separated the two germline ends. Germline lookup yields CDR1 SNHLY and CDR2 FYNNEI. This CDR3 has 16 amino acids. CDR3 DNA sequence: TGTGCCAGCAGTGAAGCGTTAGAGGGTCGCGACTATGGCTACACCTTC. As protein: CASSEALEGRDYGYTF.

This clonotype was counted ten times or more. The chain carries TRBV5-5 and TRBJ2-1; D possibly corresponds to TRBD2 (5 bases). CDR1 and CDR2 (germline): SGHKS, YYEKEE (reference sequence). Trimming took off 0 bases at V and 8 bases at J, with 15 bases between the two ends. This CDR3 comprises 15 residues. The CDR3 loop is CASSLDGRAVYEQFF. Written as DNA, the CDR3 is TGTGCCAGCAGCTTGGACGGGCGGGCGGTCTATGAGCAGTTCTTC.

A few counts support this clonotype. The V and J genes are TRBV29-1 and TRBJ2-1; D possibly corresponds to TRBD1 (5 bases). CDR3 length: 12 amino acids. The V end was cut by 7 bases, the J end by 7 bases, with 14 bases between. Per the germline V gene, CDR1 is SQVTM and CDR2 is ANQGSEA. The CDR3 bases are TGCAGCGAAACCGACAGTGAAAATGAGCAGTTCTTC. It codes for CSETDSENEQFF.

This clonotype has more than one count but fewer than ten. The chain couples TRBV6-6 to TRBJ2-1; the D gene is possibly TRBD2 (7 bases). V was shortened by 2 bases and J by 4 bases, with 12 bases between the two germline ends. The CDR3 runs to 15 residues. The V gene's germline CDR1 is MNHNY and CDR2 SVGAGI (reference sequence). The CDR3 here is CASSYGGAPYNEQFF. The CDR3 DNA reads as TGTGCCAGCAGTTACGGGGGGGCCCCATACAATGAGCAGTTCTTC.

This clonotype was seen a handful of times. V usage is TRBV14 and J usage is TRBJ2-7; 10 bases line up with TRBD2. CDR3 length: 15 amino acids. Germline V CDR1 and CDR2: SGHDN, FVKESK. V gave up 4 bases and J gave up 3 bases; unmatched junction bases: 6. The CDR3 bases are TGTGCCAGCAGCCCTCCTAGCGGGGGAAACTACGAGCAGTACTTC. Protein product: CASSPPSGGNYEQYF.

The chain uses TRBV28 and TRBJ1-5; D perhaps matches TRBD1 (5 bases). The germline V gene has CDR1 MDHEN and CDR2 SYDVKM. The length of the CDR3 is 16 residues. Trimming pared 7 bases from V and 1 base from J, leaving 17 bases between. CDR3 sequence (DNA): TGTGCCAGCAACTGGGGAGGGGTTGGAAGCAATCAGCCCCAGCATTTT. The encoded protein is CASNWGGVGSNQPQHF.

This chain joins TRBV7-9 and TRBJ1-5, with 7 bases matching TRBD1. The germline gives CDR1 SEHNR, CDR2 FQNEAQ (reference sequence). The V and J ends lost 5 bases and 9 bases, in that order; junction bases with no gene match: 10. The CDR3 is made up of 14 amino acids. The CDR3 region is CASSLGQVGGPQHF. Written as DNA, the CDR3 is TGTGCCAGCAGCCTAGGACAGGTCGGAGGGCCCCAGCATTTT.

DNA of the CDR3: TGTGCCACCAGCAGCCCAACCTCGGGGCGGGGGCACTACGAGCAGTACTTC. This sequence encodes CATSSPTSGRGHYEQYF. The genes are TRBV15 and TRBJ2-7; D is perhaps TRBD2 (7 bases). The germline V gene encodes CDR1 LNHNV and CDR2 YYDKDF (reference sequence). This CDR3 contains 17 residues. Trimming cost V 3 bases and J 3 bases, with 21 bases left between them.

The sample holds many counts of this clonotype. This rearrangement joins TRBV7-2 to TRBJ2-7; no clear D. Trimming shortened V by 5 bases and J by 0 bases, and 14 bases separated the two germline ends. CDR3 length equals 15 residues. The germline CDR1 and CDR2 sequences are SGHTA and FQGNSA. Here the CDR3 reads CASSLQWDSSYEQYF. DNA of the CDR3: TGTGCCAGCAGCCTGCAGTGGGATAGCTCCTACGAGCAGTACTTC.

The genes are TRBV7-6 and TRBJ1-1; D might be TRBD1 (6 bases). Germline V gene data show CDR1 as SGHVS and CDR2 as FNYEAQ. V was cut by 5 bases and J by 7 bases, with 8 bases left in between. The length of the CDR3 is 11 residues. The CDR3 DNA sequence: TGTGCCAGCAGCCAGGACAGTGAAGCTTTCTTT. As protein: CASSQDSEAFF. Variable domain in full (rest from reference TRBV7-6 and TRBJ1-1): GAGVSQSPRYKVTKRGQDVALRCDPISGHVSLYWYRQALGQGPEFLTYFNYEAQQDKSGLPNDRFSAERPEGSISTLTIQRTEQRDSAMYRCASSQDSEAFFGQGTRLTVV.

This chain uses TRBV6-2 or TRBV6-3 with TRBJ2-3; tentative D call: TRBD2 (7 bases). Germline CDR1 and CDR2: MNHEY and SVGEGT. This CDR3 comprises 14 residues. V lost 2 bases to trimming and J lost 4 bases, with 10 bases between them. CDR3 in amino acids: CASSYAGASDTQYF. CDR3 DNA: TGTGCCAGCAGTTACGCGGGGGCTTCAGATACGCAGTATTTT.

This clonotype is large in the sample. The genes are TRBV7-2 and TRBJ1-1, with 8 bases matching TRBD1. Trimming removed 6 bases from V and 3 bases from J; junction bases left unmatched: 15. CDR3 length: 17 amino acids. The germline gives CDR1 SGHTA, CDR2 FQGNSA. CDR3 protein: CASRRRQGRHQDTEAFF. In DNA form, the CDR3 reads TGTGCCAGCAGACGCAGACAGGGGCGGCATCAGGACACTGAAGCTTTCTTT.

The chain has TRBV4-1 and TRBJ2-1; TRBD2 agrees at 10 bases. This CDR3 region has 17 residues. CDR1 and CDR2 (germline): MGHRA, YSYEKL. The V and J ends lost 1 base and 10 bases, in that order; junction bases with no gene match: 13. The CDR3 nucleotides read TGCGCCAGCAGCCAAGTCGGGGCTAGCGGGGGAGTTAAGGAGCAGTTCTTC. Encoded protein: CASSQVGASGGVKEQFF.

The chain is built from TRBV2 and TRBJ2-1, with D uncertain. V shed 5 bases and J shed 2 bases, with 4 bases lying between them. The germline V gene encodes CDR1 SNHLY and CDR2 FYNNEI. CDR3 length equals 12 residues. This CDR3 is CASSRAYNEQFF. In DNA, the CDR3 is TGTGCCAGCAGTAGGGCCTACAATGAGCAGTTCTTC.

The chain is built from TRBV12-3 or TRBV12-4 and TRBJ2-1; 9 bases line up with TRBD1. V was pared by 5 bases and J by 6 bases, with 8 bases of the junction left unmatched. The CDR3 is 15 residues long. The CDR3 DNA sequence: TGTGCCAGCAGTACTACAGGGGGCAAAAGCAATGAGCAGTTCTTC. It specifies CASSTTGGKSNEQFF.

V usage is TRBV4-1 and J usage is TRBJ2-1; 11 positions agree with TRBD2. The CDR3 is 17 residues long. J gave up 0 bases and V 5 bases, and 6 bases lay outside the gene matches. The germline CDR1 and CDR2 sequences are MGHRA and YSYEKL. CDR3 loop: CASSSVGLAGSYNEQFF. The CDR3 DNA reads TGCGCCAGCAGCTCCGTTGGACTAGCGGGCTCCTACAATGAGCAGTTCTTC.

This clonotype was counted between two and nine times. The V and J genes are TRBV20-1 and TRBJ1-2; D is possibly TRBD1 (5 bases). This CDR3 contains 13 residues. With 0 bases removed from V and 3 bases from J, the gap between germline ends came to 8 bases. The germline CDR1 and CDR2 sequences are DFQATT and SNEGSKA (reference sequence). The CDR3 region is CSARDGAHYGYTF. CDR3 nucleotide sequence: TGCAGTGCTAGAGATGGGGCTCACTATGGCTACACCTTC.

This chain connects TRBV6-2 or TRBV6-3 to TRBJ2-1; no firm D call. CDR3 length: 15 residues. Trimming stripped 5 bases from V and 10 bases from J, with 21 bases between. Germline loops: CDR1 MNHEY, CDR2 SVGEGT. This chain's CDR3 is CASSPDGHVGGEQFF. In nucleotides, the CDR3 is TGTGCCAGCAGTCCTGACGGCCATGTGGGCGGCGAGCAGTTCTTC.

The genes are TRBV7-9 and TRBJ2-7; 7 bases are shared with TRBD1. The junction had 6 bases not matched to a gene; V was cut back by 5 bases and J by 2 bases. The CDR3 has 14 amino acids. The germline CDR1 and CDR2 sequences are SEHNR and FQNEAQ (reference sequence). The CDR3 nucleotides are TGTGCCAGCAGCCCTAGGACAGGTCCCTACGAGCAGTACTTC. Amino acid sequence: CASSPRTGPYEQYF.

Only a few counts were recorded for this clonotype. This chain uses TRBV5-6 with TRBJ2-2; TRBD2 is a possible D gene (6 bases). This CDR3 is 15 amino acids long. Germline V gives CDR1 SGHDT, CDR2 YYEEEE. V shed 4 bases and J shed 3 bases, with 13 bases lying between them. Here the CDR3 DNA reads TGTGCCAGCAGCCATACAAGGAGGGACACCGGGGAGCTGTTTTTT. Amino acids: CASSHTRRDTGELFF.

In its sample, this clonotype was seen many times. V and J are TRBV12-3 or TRBV12-4 and TRBJ2-1; 8 positions agree with TRBD1. V dropped 5 bases and J dropped 2; count of bases not matched to a gene: 5. The CDR3 runs to 15 residues. The CDR3 nucleotides are TGTGCCAGCAGTCTACCGGACAGGGCCTACAATGAGCAGTTCTTC. Translation: CASSLPDRAYNEQFF.

The chain couples TRBV7-9 to TRBJ1-1; 9 positions match TRBD1. V shed 2 bases, J shed 4 bases, and the junction held 5 bases outside the gene matches. Germline lookup yields CDR1 SEHNR and CDR2 FQNEAQ (reference sequence). This CDR3 is built from 15 residues. The CDR3 DNA follows: TGTGCCAGCAGCTTATCACAGGGGGCGGGCACTGAAGCTTTCTTT. Protein sequence: CASSLSQGAGTEAFF.